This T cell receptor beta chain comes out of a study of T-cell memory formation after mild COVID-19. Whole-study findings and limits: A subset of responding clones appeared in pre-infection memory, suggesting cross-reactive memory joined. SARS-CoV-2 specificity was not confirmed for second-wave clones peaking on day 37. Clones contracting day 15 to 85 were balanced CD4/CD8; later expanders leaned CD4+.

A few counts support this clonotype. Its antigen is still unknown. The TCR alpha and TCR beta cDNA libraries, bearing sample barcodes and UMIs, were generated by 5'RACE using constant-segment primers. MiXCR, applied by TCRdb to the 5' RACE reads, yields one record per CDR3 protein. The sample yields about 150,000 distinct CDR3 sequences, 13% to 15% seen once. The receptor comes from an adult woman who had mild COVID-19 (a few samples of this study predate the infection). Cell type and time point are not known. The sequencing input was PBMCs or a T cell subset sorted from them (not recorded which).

The CDR3 is CAWSRSYQETQYF. The CDR3 DNA is TGTGCCTGGTCGCGGTCCTACCAAGAGACCCAGTACTTC. The gene calls are TRBV30 and TRBJ2-5; D call uncertain. The CDR3 runs to 13 residues. Trimming took off 5 bases at V and 0 bases at J, with 10 bases between the two ends. The germline V gene has CDR1 GTSNPN and CDR2 SVGIG (reference sequence).